This T cell receptor (beta chain) comes out of a study of the immune and genomic landscape of osteosarcoma. Whole-study context: Patients had high-grade osteosarcoma, aged 5-81 at diagnosis.

Primary, local recurrence and metastasis osteosarcoma tumors were taken after treatment from poor-prognosis patients. Profiling relied on immunoSEQ multiplex PCR, and the TCRdb table lists in-frame clones only, not all of them. The sample lists roughly 10,000 clones; 60% to 85% were seen once. Per the germline V gene, CDR1 is LGHNT and CDR2 is FRNRAP. Deletions cut 8 bases from V and 1 base from J, with 9 bases between. The CDR3 runs to 13 residues. Sequenced sample: osteosarcoma tumor tissue from the lung. The chain couples TRBV12-5 to TRBJ2-1; D is unclear. The sequence came from a human donor with osteosarcoma. CDR3 nucleotides: TGTGCTAGTACTGTGGATTCCTACAATGAGCAGTTCTTC. It translates to CASTVDSYNEQFF.